The text below deals with one T cell receptor beta chain. Its matching antigen is unknown. The Oncomine TCR Beta short-read assay was applied to DNA of cultured CD4+ T cells. It was cultured CD4+ T cells from which genomic DNA was extracted. TCRdb re-called the PCR reads through MiXCR, storing one row per CDR3 protein. Of roughly 17,000 distinct CDR3 sequences in the sample, about three quarters were seen once. Germline V lookup: CDR1 LNHDA, CDR2 SQIVND (reference sequence). V was cut by 2 bases and J by 2 bases, with 9 bases left in between. The CDR3 totals 14 residues. These data originate in a study of vaccination and CD4 T cells after COVID-19. Treatment here: roughly 10-day PBMC culture with coronavirus spike peptide pools or control peptides (ViraFEST assay). For ViraFEST, peptide pools expanded antigen-specific T cells, after which the TCRs were sequenced.

The clonotype comes from a human donor who had recovered from COVID-19. The sample was CD4+ T cells from blood, cultured in vitro. The V call is TRBV19, the J call TRBJ1-2, with a weak D call TRBD1 (5 bases). CDR3 protein: CASSIQRTNYGYTF. DNA for the CDR3: TGTGCCAGTAGTATACAACGGACAAACTATGGCTACACCTTC.